This T cell receptor (beta chain) derives from a study of blood T cell repertoires in COVID-19. Study context: Samples came from the United States, Italy and Spain, spanning acute and convalescent COVID-19.

Trimming left V 4 bases short and J 1 base short, with 14 bases between. The CDR3 runs 15 residues. Germline V lookup: CDR1 SGHRS, CDR2 YFSETQ. Sequencing used immunoSEQ multiplex PCR; TCRdb keeps in-frame clones, though not all of them. In the table there are about 130,000 clones, around nine tenths of which are singletons. The chain employs TRBV5-1 and TRBJ2-5, with a tentative D call TRBD2 (7 bases). The receptor's source is an elderly woman with acute or convalescent COVID-19. The sample was peripheral blood. The CDR3 loop reads CASSPSRGGQETQYF. CDR3 DNA sequence: TGCGCCAGCAGCCCCTCGAGGGGGGGCCAAGAGACCCAGTACTTC.